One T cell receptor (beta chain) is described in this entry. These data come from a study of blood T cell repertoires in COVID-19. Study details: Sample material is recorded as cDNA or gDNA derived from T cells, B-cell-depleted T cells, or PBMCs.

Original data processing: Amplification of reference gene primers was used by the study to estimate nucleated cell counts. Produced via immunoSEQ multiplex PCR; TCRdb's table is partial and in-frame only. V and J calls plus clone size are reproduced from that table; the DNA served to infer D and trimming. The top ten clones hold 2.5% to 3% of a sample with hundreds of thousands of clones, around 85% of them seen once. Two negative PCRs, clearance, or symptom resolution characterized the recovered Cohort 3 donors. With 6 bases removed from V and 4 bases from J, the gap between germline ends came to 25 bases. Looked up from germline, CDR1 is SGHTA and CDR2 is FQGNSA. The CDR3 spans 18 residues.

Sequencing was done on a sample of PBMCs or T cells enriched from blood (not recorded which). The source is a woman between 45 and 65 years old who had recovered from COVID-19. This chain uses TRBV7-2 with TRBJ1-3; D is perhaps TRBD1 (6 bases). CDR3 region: CASSRGGMASQGGNTIYF. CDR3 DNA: TGTGCCAGCAGTAGGGGGGGAATGGCCTCTCAGGGCGGAAACACCATATATTTT.